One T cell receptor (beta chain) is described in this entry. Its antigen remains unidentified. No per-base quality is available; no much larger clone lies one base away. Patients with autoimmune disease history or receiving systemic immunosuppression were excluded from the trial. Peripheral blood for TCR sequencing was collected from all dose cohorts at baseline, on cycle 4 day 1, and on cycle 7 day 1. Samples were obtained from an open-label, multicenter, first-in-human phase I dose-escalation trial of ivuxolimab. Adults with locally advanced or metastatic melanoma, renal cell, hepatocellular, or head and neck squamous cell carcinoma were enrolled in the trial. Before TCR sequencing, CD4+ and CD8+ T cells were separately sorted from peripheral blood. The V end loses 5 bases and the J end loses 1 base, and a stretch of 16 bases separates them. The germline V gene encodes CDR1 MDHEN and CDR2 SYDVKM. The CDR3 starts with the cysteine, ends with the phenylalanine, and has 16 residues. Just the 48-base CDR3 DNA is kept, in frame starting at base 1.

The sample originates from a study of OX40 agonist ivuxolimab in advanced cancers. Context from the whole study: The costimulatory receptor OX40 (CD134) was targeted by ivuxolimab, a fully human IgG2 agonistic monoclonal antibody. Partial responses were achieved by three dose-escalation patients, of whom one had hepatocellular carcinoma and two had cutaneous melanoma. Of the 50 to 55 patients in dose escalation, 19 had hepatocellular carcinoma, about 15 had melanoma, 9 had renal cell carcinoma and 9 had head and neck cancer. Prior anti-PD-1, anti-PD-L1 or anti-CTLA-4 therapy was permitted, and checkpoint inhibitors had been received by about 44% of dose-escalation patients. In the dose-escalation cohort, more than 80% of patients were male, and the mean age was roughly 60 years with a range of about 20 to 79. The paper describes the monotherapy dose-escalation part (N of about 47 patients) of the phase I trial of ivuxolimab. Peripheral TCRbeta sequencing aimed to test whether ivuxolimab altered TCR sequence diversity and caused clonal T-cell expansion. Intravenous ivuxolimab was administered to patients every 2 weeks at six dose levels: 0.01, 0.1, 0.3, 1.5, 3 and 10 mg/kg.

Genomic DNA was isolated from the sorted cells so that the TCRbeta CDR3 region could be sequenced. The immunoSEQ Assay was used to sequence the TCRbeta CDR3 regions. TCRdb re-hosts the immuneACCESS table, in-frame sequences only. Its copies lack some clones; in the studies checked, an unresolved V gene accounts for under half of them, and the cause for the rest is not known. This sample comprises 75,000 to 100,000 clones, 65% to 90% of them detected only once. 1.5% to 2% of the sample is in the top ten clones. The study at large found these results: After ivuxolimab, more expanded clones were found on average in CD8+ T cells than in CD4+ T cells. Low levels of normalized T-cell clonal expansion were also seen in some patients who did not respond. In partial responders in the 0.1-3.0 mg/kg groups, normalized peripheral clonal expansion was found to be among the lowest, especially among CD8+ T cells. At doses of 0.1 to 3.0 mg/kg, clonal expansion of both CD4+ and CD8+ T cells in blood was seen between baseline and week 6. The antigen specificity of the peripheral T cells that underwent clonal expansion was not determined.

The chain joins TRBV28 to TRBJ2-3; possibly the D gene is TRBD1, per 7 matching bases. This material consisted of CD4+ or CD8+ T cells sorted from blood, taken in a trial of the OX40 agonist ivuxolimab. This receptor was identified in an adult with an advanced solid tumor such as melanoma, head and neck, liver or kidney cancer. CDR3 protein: CASSTLGRGGTDTQYF. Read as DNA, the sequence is TGTGCCAGCAGTACCCTGGGCAGGGGGGGCACAGATACGCAGTATTTT.